The 8 T cell receptor beta chains below come from one sample, sequenced in a study of CD8 T cells in ankylosing spondylitis. TCRdb redid the calling of the 5' RACE reads with MiXCR, one entry per CDR3 protein. The table records under 300,000 distinct CDR3 sequences, around 7.8% of them present only once. Sequenced: blood, either unsorted or a sorted T cell fraction (not recorded which). The receptors here all came from a male donor with ankylosing spondylitis or in good health (not recorded which).

The J gene is TRBJ1-5, the V gene TRBV7-8; D uncertain. Deletions cut 1 base from V and 0 bases from J, with 13 bases between. Germline V gene data show CDR1 as SGHVS and CDR2 as FQNEAQ. This CDR3 is 17 amino acids long. CDR3 residues: CASSLGLTRDSNQPQHF. CDR3 in DNA: TGTGCCAGCAGCTTAGGATTAACACGGGATAGCAATCAGCCCCAGCATTTT.

This clonotype has at least ten counts. The gene calls are TRBV10-3 and TRBJ2-5; 7 bases match TRBD1. The V gene end was trimmed by 5 bases and the J gene end by 0 bases; junction bases not matched to a gene: 3. Germline CDR1 ENHRY, CDR2 SYGVKD. The CDR3 is made up of 14 amino acids. The CDR3 loop is CAISKGQDQETQYF. CDR3 in DNA: TGTGCCATCAGTAAAGGACAGGACCAAGAGACCCAGTACTTC.

The sample holds many counts of this clonotype. The chain recombines TRBV20-1 with TRBJ2-1; 7 nucleotides line up with TRBD2. With 3 bases clipped from V and 0 bases from J, the junction kept 8 bases outside the gene matches. CDR1 is DFQATT and CDR2 is SNEGSKA in the germline V gene (reference sequence). The CDR3 sequence is 16 residues long. CDR3: CSASRASGHSYNEQFF. The CDR3 DNA reads as TGCAGTGCTAGTAGGGCTAGCGGACACTCCTACAATGAGCAGTTCTTC.

This clonotype was picked up many times. The J gene is TRBJ2-2, the V gene TRBV6-5; possible D gene TRBD2, 5 bases. V lost 2 bases and J lost 4, with 14 bases in between. This CDR3 contains 16 residues. CDR1 is MNHEY and CDR2 is SVGAGI in the germline V gene. For the CDR3, the DNA is TGTGCCAGCAGTTACGGACCCGTTGGGAGCACCGGGGAGCTGTTTTTT. It specifies CASSYGPVGSTGELFF.

Regarding this clonotype: This may stem from a read error, because a much larger clone lies one nucleotide away. The chain recombines TRBV7-9 with TRBJ1-1, with D unresolved. V lost 2 bases to trimming and J lost 6 bases, with 16 bases between them. The CDR3 runs to 15 residues. Germline V gene sequence: CDR1 SEHNR, CDR2 FQNEAQ (reference sequence). The CDR3 sequence is CASSLYKGPFPEAFF. The CDR3 DNA sequence: TGTGCCAGCAGCTTATACAAAGGGCCTTTCCCTGAAGCTTTCTTT.

This clonotype has ten or more counts. V is TRBV13 and J is TRBJ2-5; maybe TRBD1 (5 bases). V was clipped by 5 bases and J by 2 bases, with 18 bases between them. This CDR3 has 16 amino acids. In germline, CDR1 is PRHDT, CDR2 FYEKMQ (reference sequence). The CDR3 sequence: CASSPRGGLGQETQYF. The CDR3, as DNA: TGTGCCAGCAGCCCAAGGGGTGGTCTAGGGCAAGAGACCCAGTACTTC. Variable domain in full (rest from reference TRBV13 and TRBJ2-5): AAGVIQSPRHLIKEKRETATLKCYPIPRHDTVYWYQQGPGQDPQFLISFYEKMQSDKGSIPDRFSAQQFSDYHSELNMSSLELGDSALYFCASSPRGGLGQETQYFGPGTRLLVL.

The V call is TRBV3-1, the J call TRBJ1-2, with 11 bases identical to TRBD1. J was trimmed by 7 bases and V by 8 bases; bases with no gene match: 12. The V gene's germline CDR1 is LGHDT and CDR2 YNNKEL (reference sequence). This CDR3 region has 15 residues. This CDR3 reads CASATPGTGGSGYTF. In DNA, the CDR3 is TGTGCCAGCGCTACTCCCGGGACAGGGGGGTCTGGCTACACCTTC. Looking up the rest from reference TRBV3-1 and TRBJ1-2 gives the full variable domain: DTAVSQTPKYLVTQMGNDKSIKCEQNLGHDTMYWYKQDSKKFLKIMFSYNNKELIINETVPNRFSPKSPDKAHLNLHINSLELGDSAVYFCASATPGTGGSGYTFGSGTRLTVV.

Many counts were recorded for this clonotype. The chain has TRBV5-5 and TRBJ2-3; 8 bases line up with TRBD1. V trimming: 4 bases; J trimming: 3 bases; junction bases outside the gene matches: 7. Germline CDR1 reads SGHKS; CDR2 reads YYEKEE (reference sequence). This CDR3 contains 15 residues. Here the CDR3 reads CASSARQGITDTQYF. The CDR3 DNA follows: TGTGCCAGCAGCGCTCGACAGGGGATAACAGATACGCAGTATTTT. Looking up the rest from reference TRBV5-5 and TRBJ2-3 gives the full variable domain: DAGVTQSPTHLIKTRGQQVTLRCSPISGHKSVSWYQQVLGQGPQFIFQYYEKEERGRGNFPDRFSARQFPNYSSELNVNALLLGDSALYLCASSARQGITDTQYFGPGTRLTVL.